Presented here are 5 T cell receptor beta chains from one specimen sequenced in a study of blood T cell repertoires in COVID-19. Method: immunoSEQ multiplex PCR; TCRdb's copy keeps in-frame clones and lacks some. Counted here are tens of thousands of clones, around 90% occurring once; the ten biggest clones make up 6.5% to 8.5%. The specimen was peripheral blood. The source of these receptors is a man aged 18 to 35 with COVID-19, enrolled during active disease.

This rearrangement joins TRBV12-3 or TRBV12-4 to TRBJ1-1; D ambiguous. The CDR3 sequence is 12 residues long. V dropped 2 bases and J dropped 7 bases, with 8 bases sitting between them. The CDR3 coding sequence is TGTGCCAGCAGTTTATCCCGTAGTGAAGCTTTCTTT. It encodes CASSLSRSEAFF.

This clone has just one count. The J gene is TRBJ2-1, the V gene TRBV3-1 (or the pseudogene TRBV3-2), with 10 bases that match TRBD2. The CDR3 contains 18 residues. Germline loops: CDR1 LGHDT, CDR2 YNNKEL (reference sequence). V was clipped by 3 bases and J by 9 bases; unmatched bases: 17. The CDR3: CASSHPVRASGRGAEQFF. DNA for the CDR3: TGTGCCAGCAGCCATCCCGTTCGGGCTAGCGGGAGAGGAGCTGAGCAGTTCTTC.

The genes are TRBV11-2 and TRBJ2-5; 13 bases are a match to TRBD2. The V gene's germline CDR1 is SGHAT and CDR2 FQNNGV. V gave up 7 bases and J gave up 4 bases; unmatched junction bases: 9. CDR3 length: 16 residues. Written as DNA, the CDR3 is TGTGCCAGCACCGCCGGACTAGCGGGAGTGAGAGAGACCCAGTACTTC. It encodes CASTAGLAGVRETQYF.

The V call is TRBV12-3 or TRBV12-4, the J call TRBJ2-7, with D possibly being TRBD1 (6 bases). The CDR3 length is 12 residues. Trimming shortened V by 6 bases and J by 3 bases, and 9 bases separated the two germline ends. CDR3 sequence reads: CASSMDSYEQYF. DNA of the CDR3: TGTGCCAGCAGCATGGACAGCTACGAGCAGTACTTC.

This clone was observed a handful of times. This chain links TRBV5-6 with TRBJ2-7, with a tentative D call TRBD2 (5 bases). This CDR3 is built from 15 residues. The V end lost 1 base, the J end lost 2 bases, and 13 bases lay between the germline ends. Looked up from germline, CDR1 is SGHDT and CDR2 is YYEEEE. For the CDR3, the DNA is TGTGCCAGCAGCTTGTATAATAGCGCGACCTACGAGCAGTACTTC. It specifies CASSLYNSATYEQYF.